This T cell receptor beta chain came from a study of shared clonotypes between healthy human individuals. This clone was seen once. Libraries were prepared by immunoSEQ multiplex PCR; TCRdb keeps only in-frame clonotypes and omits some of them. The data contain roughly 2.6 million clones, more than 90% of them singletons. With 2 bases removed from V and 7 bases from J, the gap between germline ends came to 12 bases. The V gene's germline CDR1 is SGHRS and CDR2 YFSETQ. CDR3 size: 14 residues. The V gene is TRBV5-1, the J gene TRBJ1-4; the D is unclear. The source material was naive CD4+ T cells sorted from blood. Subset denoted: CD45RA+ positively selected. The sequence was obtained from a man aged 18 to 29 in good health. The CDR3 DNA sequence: TGCGCCAGCAGCTTTGCGGGTGAGGGTGAAAAACTGTTTTTT. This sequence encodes CASSFAGEGEKLFF.